These T cell receptor beta chains were read from a single sample in a study of regulatory T cells in long-lasting Graves disease. TCRdb reprocessed the multiplex PCR reads with MiXCR, giving one entry per CDR3 protein. The repertoire holds about 470,000 distinct CDR3 sequences, with about 22% as singletons. The specimen comprised peripheral blood mononuclear cells (PBMCs), sampled when the disease was refractory, from a patient treated with antithyroid drugs. The receptors shown here come from a female donor with Graves disease. Both conserved end residues are part of each CDR3. Rows give clone size only sometimes, using once, few, many, or a class for an expanded clone.

TRBJ1-5,TRBV29-1,few,CSVAHASGQPQHF
TRBJ2-1,TRBV19,-,CATTRPSGSNEQFF
TRBJ2-5,TRBV7-9,many,CASSLLDSTETQYF
TRBJ2-7,TRBV20-1,many,CSARDRDRGSYEQYF
TRBJ2-7,TRBV6-1,-,CASSEKYEQYF
TRBJ2-7,TRBV7-2,few,CASSSRMDSQGDEQYF
TRBJ1-4,TRBV27,many,CASSLSWGTGIEKLFF
TRBJ2-7,TRBV7-9,many,CASSLGATSYEQYF
TRBJ1-5,TRBV10-2,few,CASSDNPPTGNQPQHF
TRBJ1-4,TRBV7-9,many,CASSGEGSREKLFF
TRBJ1-5,TRBV12-3/TRBV12-4,few,CASSRTGQGDNEQFFGPGRQPQHF
TRBJ2-1,TRBV28,many,CASRPGQNEQFF
TRBJ2-2,TRBV7-3,many,CASSLQLHGELFF
TRBJ2-5,TRBV28,many,CASSRAGGPGTQYF
TRBJ2-3,TRBV2,few,CASNPGGYTQYF
TRBJ1-4,TRBV11-3,many,CASSDFRSKGEKLFF
TRBJ2-1,TRBV11-3,-,CASSLGWSNEQFF
TRBJ1-4,TRBV7-8,many,CASSSEPGQDEKLFF
TRBJ1-1,TRBV29-1,-,CSVDRVGTEAFF
TRBJ2-7,TRBV14,few,CASSAQSGTSEQYF
TRBJ1-5,TRBV6-2/TRBV6-3,-,CASGVGDQPQHF
TRBJ2-1,TRBV5-1,-,CASSLGTSGFSSYNEQFF
TRBJ1-6,TRBV7-9,few,CASSQEVGQGINSPLHF
TRBJ2-6,TRBV5-1,-,CASSRTGIFSGANALTF
TRBJ2-2,TRBV2,many,CASSGTGVFTGELFF
TRBJ2-7,TRBV6-5,few,CASSYSRGDLGAEQYF
TRBJ1-4,TRBV12-3/TRBV12-4,many,CASSFGSTGEKLFF
TRBJ1-1,TRBV28,many,CASSLIGDRVWWTEAFF
TRBJ2-3,TRBV6-1,once,CASSGRLGRNTDTQYF
TRBJ1-2,TRBV12-5,many,CASGLVVRGGDYGYTF
TRBJ1-1,TRBV5-1,-,CASSPNLERDTEAFF
TRBJ2-7,TRBV5-1,-,CASSVGQPYEQYF
TRBJ1-5,TRBV11-1,many,CASRPGEGNQPQHF
TRBJ2-7,TRBV7-9,-,CASSFAIAGIEQYF
TRBJ1-2,TRBV5-1,few,CASSLYGGRDYGYTF
TRBJ2-5,TRBV6-2/TRBV6-3,many,CASTQGLLTQETQYF
TRBJ2-7,TRBV19,many,CASSVRDGYEQYF
TRBJ2-2,TRBV24-1,many,CATSGFGIGRGTGELFF
TRBJ2-7,TRBV12-3/TRBV12-4,many,CASSLAGNRYEQYF
TRBJ2-3,TRBV29-1,-,CSVEDPPDTSTDTQYF
TRBJ2-7,TRBV7-9,-,CASSPEGRSVLYEQYF
TRBJ2-3,TRBV20-1,-,CSARDRGLTDTQYF
TRBJ1-2,TRBV19,-,CASSGRQGHDGYTF
TRBJ1-1,TRBV6-1,-,CASRDGTGWKAFF
TRBJ2-5,TRBV28,many,CASSESREQTQYF
TRBJ1-6,TRBV6-2/TRBV6-3,many,CASSYGTGGVLSPLHF
TRBJ2-7,TRBV11-2,many,CASSPRSSGGTYEQYF
TRBJ2-5,TRBV5-6,many,CASSQSGTGVAETQYF
TRBJ2-7,TRBV3-1,few,CASSRGTHYEQYF
TRBJ1-2,TRBV13,many,CASSPLRGQNGYTF